The clone carrying this TCR beta chain has just one count. The target antigen is unknown. This specimen belongs to a study of radiation and T cells in renal cell carcinoma. General study points: Sampling covered only roughly 0.91 g of each tumor. Compared with controls, irradiated tumors had more, larger dominant CDR3 motifs.

Sequencing used immunoSEQ multiplex PCR; TCRdb keeps in-frame clones, though not all of them. This sample carries 14,000 to 15,000 clones, around 62% of them seen once, and the ten largest clones take 15% to 20%. Treatment of the sample: treatment-naive control, cytoreductive nephrectomy. Controls were unirradiated tumors from treatment-naive cytoreductive nephrectomy patients. Clear cell pathology was present in this patient's renal cell carcinoma. This clonotype was obtained from a man aged 60-69 years with renal cell carcinoma. This material consisted of tumor tissue, taken from a patient whose treatment was nephrectomy without radiotherapy.

Here the CDR3 DNA reads TGCGCCAGCAGTGAGCCCAAGTCTGTTTTTGACAGGGGCTATGGCTACACCTTC. Translating gives CASSEPKSVFDRGYGYTF. This rearrangement joins TRBV10-1 to TRBJ1-2; 8 nucleotides align to TRBD1. Trimming at V came to 2 bases and at J to 4 bases, leaving 15 bases not matched to a gene. Germline values: CDR1 WNHNN, CDR2 SYGVQD (reference sequence). CDR3 length: 18 residues.